Below are 24 T cell receptor beta chains sequenced from a single sample in a study of CD8 T cells in ankylosing spondylitis. Via MiXCR, TCRdb re-called the 5' RACE reads, giving one row per CDR3 protein. The sample has 200,000 to 300,000 distinct CDR3 sequences, about 10% seen once. The sample was blood, either unsorted or a sorted T cell fraction (not recorded which). The origin of the receptors is a male donor with ankylosing spondylitis or in good health (not recorded which).

This clonotype has a handful of counts. This CDR3 reads CSALSIDAVNYGYTF. CDR3 nucleotide sequence: TGCAGTGCTCTCTCAATCGACGCAGTTAACTATGGCTACACCTTC. This rearrangement joins TRBV20-1 to TRBJ1-2; no clear D gene. Trimming pared 5 bases from V and 1 base from J, leaving 17 bases between. Germline-derived CDR1 and CDR2 are DFQATT and SNEGSKA (reference sequence). The CDR3 is 15 amino acids.

Only a few counts were recorded for this clonotype. This may be a read error, as it is one base from a much larger clone. The V call is TRBV6-1, the J call TRBJ1-1; maybe TRBD1 (5 bases). The CDR3 is 13 residues long. V was cut by 4 bases and J by 1 base, with 7 bases left in between. Germline CDR1 is MNHNS and CDR2 is SASEGT. The CDR3 nucleotides read TGTGCCAGCAGTGTCGACAGGAACACTGAAGCTTTCTTT. As protein: CASSVDRNTEAFF.

This clonotype appeared many times. The rearrangement links TRBV29-1 to TRBJ1-1; 7 nucleotides align to TRBD1. This CDR3 has 16 amino acids. V dropped 1 base and J dropped 5; count of bases not matched to a gene: 13. The germline V gene has CDR1 SQVTM and CDR2 ANQGSEA. CDR3 protein: CSVEGGGLAGITEAFF. The CDR3 nucleotides are TGCAGCGTTGAAGGAGGGGGCCTCGCAGGGATAACTGAAGCTTTCTTT.

This clonotype appeared a few times. The chain recombines TRBV28 with TRBJ2-5; D possibly corresponds to TRBD2 (5 bases). The CDR3 has 13 residues. In germline, CDR1 is MDHEN, CDR2 SYDVKM. Trimming pared 8 bases from V and 5 bases from J, leaving 15 bases between. The DNA for the CDR3 is TGTGCCAGCGCATCGCGAGGGTGGGAGACCCAGTACTTC. Amino acids: CASASRGWETQYF.

This clonotype was counted ten times or more. V gene TRBV5-1 combines with J gene TRBJ2-7; 11 bases fit TRBD2. The CDR3 is 17 amino acids. Germline trimming cut 0 bases from V and 2 bases from J; bases unmatched to any gene: 7. The V gene's germline CDR1 is SGHRS and CDR2 YFSETQ. CDR3 DNA sequence: TGCGCCAGCAGCTTGGATGAGGGACTAGCGGATCCCTACGAGCAGTACTTC. It codes for CASSLDEGLADPYEQYF.

This clonotype has ten or more counts. The genes are TRBV5-5 and TRBJ2-3; D gene ambiguous. The V end was cut by 4 bases, the J end by 3 bases, with 9 bases between. The V gene's germline CDR1 is SGHKS and CDR2 YYEKEE (reference sequence). This CDR3 is built from 13 residues. CDR3 in DNA: TGTGCCAGCAGCCTGAGGTGGACAGATACGCAGTATTTT. Translated, it gives CASSLRWTDTQYF.

This clonotype came up many times. The chain couples TRBV12-3 or TRBV12-4 to TRBJ2-5, with a tentative D call TRBD1 (5 bases). Trimming pared 1 base from V and 2 bases from J, leaving 11 bases between. The CDR3 runs 15 residues. The CDR3 reads CASSLDSTEQETQYF. CDR3 DNA: TGTGCCAGCAGTTTAGATTCGACAGAACAAGAGACCCAGTACTTC.

This chain connects TRBV3-1 to TRBJ1-1; no firm D call. V was cut by 4 bases and J by 4 bases, with 10 bases left in between. Looked up from germline, CDR1 is LGHDT and CDR2 is YNNKEL (reference sequence). The CDR3 loop spans 13 amino acids. CDR3 protein: CASSRVLGTEAFF. As DNA, the CDR3 is TGTGCCAGCAGCCGGGTTTTGGGCACTGAAGCTTTCTTT.

The chain recombines TRBV18 with TRBJ1-1; D gene uncertain. The CDR3 contains 12 residues. Trimming removed 4 bases from V and 3 bases from J, with 6 bases in between. Per the germline V gene, CDR1 is KGHSH and CDR2 is LQKENI. CDR3 amino acids: CASSRVDTEAFF. In DNA form, the CDR3 reads TGTGCCAGCTCACGGGTGGACACTGAAGCTTTCTTT.

Ten or more counts support this clonotype. V is TRBV25-1 and J is TRBJ2-5; 13 nucleotides agree with TRBD2. CDR1 and CDR2 from the germline V gene are MGHDK and SYGVNS. The ends lost 7 bases at V and 2 bases at J; junction bases unmatched: 4. The CDR3 sequence is 15 residues long. CDR3 nucleotide sequence: TGTGCCAGCACCTCGGGACTAGCGGGACAAGAGACCCAGTACTTC. As protein: CASTSGLAGQETQYF.

This clonotype was seen repeatedly, ten times or more. The chain uses TRBV5-1 and TRBJ2-1; 7 nucleotides align to TRBD2. CDR1 and CDR2 from the germline V gene are SGHRS and YFSETQ. Trimming took 3 bases from V and 5 from J; bases not matched to a gene: 5. The CDR3 is 14 amino acids. The CDR3 loop is CASSYDGGNNEQFF. The CDR3 DNA reads as TGCGCCAGCAGCTACGACGGGGGGAACAATGAGCAGTTCTTC.

Turning to this clonotype: This may come from a read error, since a much larger clone is one base off. The gene calls are TRBV20-1 and TRBJ2-5, with TRBD1 matching over 10 bases. In germline, CDR1 is DFQATT, CDR2 SNEGSKA (reference sequence). This CDR3 contains 13 residues. The CDR3 spells CSARGDRGEAQYF. In DNA form, the CDR3 reads TGCAGTGCTAGAGGGGACAGGGGAGAGGCCCAGTACTTC.

This sequence joins TRBV2 and TRBJ1-1, with a tentative D call TRBD1 (6 bases). The V end lost 4 bases, the J end lost 2 bases, and 14 bases lay between the germline ends. The CDR3 is 15 amino acids. Germline-derived CDR1 and CDR2 are SNHLY and FYNNEI. The CDR3 sequence: CASSVQQGGNTEAFF. In nucleotides, the CDR3 is TGTGCCAGCAGTGTGCAACAGGGAGGAAACACTGAAGCTTTCTTT. The whole variable domain, remainder taken from reference TRBV2 and TRBJ1-1, is EPEVTQTPSHQVTQMGQEVILRCVPISNHLYFYWYRQILGQKVEFLVSFYNNEISEKSEIFDDQFSVERPDGSNFTLKIRSTKLEDSAMYFCASSVQQGGNTEAFFGQGTRLTVV.

In its sample, this clonotype was seen many times. The rearrangement joins TRBV5-1 to TRBJ1-1; D is possibly TRBD1 (6 bases). CDR3 size: 16 residues. The V and J ends lost 3 bases and 1 base respectively, with 16 bases between them. Germline V CDR1 and CDR2: SGHRS, YFSETQ. In DNA form, the CDR3 reads TGCGCCAGCAGCTCTTCGATCCAGGGGTCGAACACTGAAGCTTTCTTT. Its translation: CASSSSIQGSNTEAFF.

The chain couples TRBV7-7 to TRBJ2-5; D remains unclear. This CDR3 is 15 amino acids long. Trimming cost V 5 bases and J 0 bases, with 13 bases left between them. CDR1 and CDR2 (germline): SSHAT, FNYEAQ (reference sequence). The CDR3, as DNA: TGTGCCAGCAGCCGCCTCGAGGACCACCAAGAGACCCAGTACTTC. Encoded protein: CASSRLEDHQETQYF.

This clonotype was picked up a small number of times. This rearrangement joins TRBV2 to TRBJ2-3; D ambiguous. Between the trimmed V and J ends, which lost 4 bases and 5 bases, there was a span of 10 bases. Germline CDR1 SNHLY, CDR2 FYNNEI. This CDR3 contains 13 residues. CDR3 amino acids: CASSASSGDTQYF. The DNA for the CDR3 is TGTGCCAGCAGTGCCTCATCCGGAGATACGCAGTATTTT. The complete variable domain, with remaining parts taken from reference TRBV2 and TRBJ2-3, reads EPEVTQTPSHQVTQMGQEVILRCVPISNHLYFYWYRQILGQKVEFLVSFYNNEISEKSEIFDDQFSVERPDGSNFTLKIRSTKLEDSAMYFCASSASSGDTQYFGPGTRLTVL.

This chain connects TRBV5-1 to TRBJ2-1; 11 positions match TRBD2. CDR1 and CDR2 from the germline V gene are SGHRS and YFSETQ. V trimming: 4 bases; J trimming: 5 bases; junction bases outside the gene matches: 14. CDR3 size: 18 residues. The CDR3 DNA follows: TGCGCCAGCAGCCTAACCCCTCCACTAGCGGGAGTCCACAATGAGCAGTTCTTC. It yields the protein CASSLTPPLAGVHNEQFF.

For this clonotype: The junction departs from the called germline gene at one end, perhaps through a read error. V is TRBV3-1 and J is TRBJ2-2, with a weak D call TRBD1 (6 bases). Germline CDR1 reads LGHDT; CDR2 reads YNNKEL (reference sequence). The CDR3 is 18 residues long. The CDR3 here is CASSQDNRGGRDTGEPFF. CDR3 DNA: TGTGCCAGCAGCCAAGATAATCGGGGTGGCAGGGACACCGGGGAGCCGTTTTTT.

This rearrangement joins TRBV29-1 to TRBJ2-6; possible D gene TRBD2, 5 bases. Germline loops: CDR1 SQVTM, CDR2 ANQGSEA. V gave up 0 bases and J gave up 1 base, with 7 bases separating them. The CDR3 spans 15 residues. In DNA, the CDR3 is TGCAGCGTTGAAGATCGGAGGTCTGGGGCCAACGTCCTGACTTTC. Residues: CSVEDRRSGANVLTF.

There are many counts of this clonotype. The CDR3 DNA reads TGTGCCAGCAGTTTGGACCCGGAGCCCTATGGCTACACCTTC. Translation gives CASSLDPEPYGYTF. This chain joins TRBV12-3 or TRBV12-4 and TRBJ1-2, with unresolved D. CDR3 size: 14 residues. V dropped 3 bases and J dropped 4 bases, with 12 bases sitting between them.

At least ten counts were recorded for this clonotype. V usage is TRBV15 and J usage is TRBJ2-3, with unresolved D. Germline lookup yields CDR1 LNHNV and CDR2 YYDKDF (reference sequence). CDR3 length: 15 residues. Trimming took 3 bases from V and 6 from J, leaving 16 bases between them. This CDR3 is CATSRLASPTDTQYF. CDR3 in DNA: TGTGCCACCAGCAGGTTAGCTTCCCCCACGGATACGCAGTATTTT.

This clonotype was picked up a small number of times. J is TRBJ2-3 and V is TRBV7-2, with D possibly TRBD2 on 6 matching bases. Germline loops: CDR1 SGHTA, CDR2 FQGNSA. The CDR3 is 15 amino acids. V lost 6 bases and J 3 bases, leaving 16 bases between the germline ends. The CDR3 reads CASSPLGGRTDTQYF. In DNA form, the CDR3 reads TGTGCCAGCAGTCCTTTGGGGGGACGAACAGATACGCAGTATTTT.

This clonotype was detected many times. The chain recombines TRBV12-3 or TRBV12-4 with TRBJ2-3; D may be TRBD2 (6 bases). Trimming removed 7 bases at V and 6 bases at J, with 17 bases between. This CDR3 region has 14 residues. The CDR3 sequence: CASTPGTYRDTQYF. In DNA, the CDR3 is TGTGCCAGCACACCTGGGACTTACAGGGATACGCAGTATTTT.

In its sample, this clonotype was seen many times. The V gene is TRBV20-1, the J gene TRBJ2-5; 7 nucleotides match TRBD2. V gave up 1 base and J gave up 5 bases; unmatched junction bases: 4. The germline CDR1 and CDR2 sequences are DFQATT and SNEGSKA (reference sequence). The CDR3 is 13 residues long. The CDR3 region is CSARASGDETQYF. The CDR3 nucleotides read TGCAGTGCTAGAGCCAGCGGGGATGAGACCCAGTACTTC.